This passage covers 5 T cell receptor beta chains from one sample sequenced in a study of T cell responses to AZD1222 COVID-19 vaccine (dated by TCRdb to the early 2020s). The time point label, as the study defines it: baseline before first vaccination. Receptors were amplified or captured by the immunoSEQ multiplex PCR assay. TCRdb holds this immuneACCESS table with in-frame rearrangements only. Some clones are missing; in checked studies, unresolved V genes explain under half, and the rest has no known cause. The sample records over 95,000 clones, 91% of which are singletons. 4% to 5% of the sample goes to the ten largest clones. The sample was peripheral blood, taken on day 0 of AZD1222 vaccination. These TCRs come from an adult in good health.

The chain employs TRBV6-5 and TRBJ2-7; D may match TRBD1 or TRBD2 (5 bases each). Germline CDR1 and CDR2: MNHEY and SVGAGI. V was trimmed by 7 bases and J by 2 bases, leaving 18 bases between them. The CDR3 has 15 residues. CDR3 bases: TGTGCCAGCACGAAGACGTCGAGGGGAACCTACGAGCAGTACTTC. This gives the protein CASTKTSRGTYEQYF.

The chain recombines TRBV28 with TRBJ2-2, with D perhaps matching TRBD2 (6 bases). The CDR3 has 15 amino acids. The ends were cut back, 2 bases at V and 6 bases at J, with 13 bases in the middle. Germline CDR1 reads MDHEN; CDR2 reads SYDVKM. The chain's CDR3 is CASSLGWRDPGELFF. CDR3 nucleotide sequence: TGTGCCAGCAGTTTAGGCTGGAGGGACCCCGGGGAGCTGTTTTTT.

This clone was detected a few times. The CDR3 reads CASSQGPSYGYTF. CDR3 nucleotide sequence: TGTGCCAGCAGCCAAGGACCAAGCTATGGCTACACCTTC. The chain links TRBV12-3 or TRBV12-4 to TRBJ1-2, with D uncertain. The V gene lost 6 bases and the J gene lost 4 bases, with 12 bases spanning the gap. The CDR3 has 13 residues.

The J gene is TRBJ1-3, the V gene TRBV5-1, with 7 bases fitting TRBD1. V trimming: 2 bases; J trimming: 0 bases; junction bases outside the gene matches: 8. This CDR3 comprises 17 residues. Germline V gene data show CDR1 as SGHRS and CDR2 as YFSETQ. CDR3 protein: CASSFNPDRNSGNTIYF. CDR3 nucleotides: TGCGCCAGCAGCTTCAACCCGGACAGGAACTCTGGAAACACCATATATTTT.

The chain links TRBV7-9 to TRBJ1-3; D is perhaps TRBD1 (5 bases). CDR1 and CDR2 from the germline V gene are SEHNR and FQNEAQ (reference sequence). This CDR3 is built from 14 residues. Trimming left V 5 bases short and J 2 bases short, with 10 bases between. The CDR3 nucleotides read TGTGCCAGCAGCAACGTGGGGGCTGGAAACACCATATATTTT. Encoded protein: CASSNVGAGNTIYF.